Shown below are 3 T cell receptor beta chains from a single sample sequenced in a study of T cell repertoires in cytomegalovirus infection. Their antigens remain unidentified. Using its own MiXCR run on the reads, TCRdb lists one record per CDR3 protein. The sample lists a few hundred thousand distinct CDR3 sequences, roughly 29% seen once, with around 18% in the top ten. The source was cultured PBMCs, collected from culture after CMV antigen stimulation. The receptors derive from a human donor in good health (CMV status not recorded). Some clones in this sample may be carry-over from other donors' samples.

Points on this clonotype: A single base separates this from a much larger clone, so it may be a read error. V is TRBV7-2 and J is TRBJ1-6; tentatively, D is TRBD1 (6 bases). The CDR3 has 13 amino acids. V gave up 5 bases and J gave up 9 bases, with 11 bases separating them. Germline-derived CDR1 and CDR2 are SGHTA and FQGNSA. CDR3 residues: CASSTGQISPLHF. In nucleotides, the CDR3 is TGTGCCAGCAGCACCGGACAGATTTCACCCCTCCACTTT.

This clonotype turned up a few times. The J gene is TRBJ2-7, the V gene TRBV7-9; 7 bases agree with TRBD1. V trimming: 4 bases; J trimming: 12 bases; junction bases outside the gene matches: 15. The CDR3 covers 14 residues. CDR1 and CDR2 (germline): SEHNR, FQNEAQ (reference sequence). As DNA, the CDR3 is TGTGCCAGCAGCTCCGGGACAGAGCATCGCCGTTGGTACTTC. This translates into CASSSGTEHRRWYF.

This clonotype was seen only a few times. This rearrangement joins TRBV20-1 to TRBJ1-3, with a weak D call TRBD1 (6 bases). From germline, CDR1 is DFQATT and CDR2 SNEGSKA (reference sequence). CDR3 length: 15 amino acids. The V end was cut by 0 bases, the J end by 2 bases, with 11 bases between. The CDR3 sequence: CSARDQNRAGNTIYF. In DNA, the CDR3 is TGCAGTGCTAGAGATCAGAACAGGGCTGGAAACACCATATATTTT.